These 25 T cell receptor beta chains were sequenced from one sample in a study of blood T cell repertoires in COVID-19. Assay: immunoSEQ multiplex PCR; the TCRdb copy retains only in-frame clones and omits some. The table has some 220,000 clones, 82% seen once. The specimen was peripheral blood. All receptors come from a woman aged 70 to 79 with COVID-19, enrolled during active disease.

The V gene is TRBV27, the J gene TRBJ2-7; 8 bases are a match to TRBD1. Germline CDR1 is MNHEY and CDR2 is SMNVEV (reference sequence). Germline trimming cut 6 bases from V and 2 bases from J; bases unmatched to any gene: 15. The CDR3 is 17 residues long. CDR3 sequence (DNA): TGTGCCAGCAGCCTAATATTTCCCGGGACAGGAACCTACGAGCAGTACTTC. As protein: CASSLIFPGTGTYEQYF.

The CDR3 bases are TGTGCCAGCAGCTTAAATCAGAGAGACTTTGGAAACATTCAGTACTTC. Amino acids: CASSLNQRDFGNIQYF. The chain carries TRBV11-2 and TRBJ2-4; unclear D gene. CDR1 and CDR2 from the germline V gene are SGHAT and FQNNGV. This CDR3 comprises 16 residues. Trimming stripped 2 bases from V and 6 bases from J, with 17 bases between. The full variable domain, completed using reference TRBV11-2 and TRBJ2-4, is EAGVAQSPRYKIIEKRQSVAFWCNPISGHATLYWYQQILGQGPKLLIQFQNNGVVDDSQLPKDRFSAERLKGVDSTLKIQPAKLEDSAVYLCASSLNQRDFGNIQYFGAGTRLSVL.

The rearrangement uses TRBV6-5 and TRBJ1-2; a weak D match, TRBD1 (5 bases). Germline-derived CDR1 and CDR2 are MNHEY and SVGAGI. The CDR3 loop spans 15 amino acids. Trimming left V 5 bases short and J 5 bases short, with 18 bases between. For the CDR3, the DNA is TGTGCCAGCAGTAAACCTCGGGGGATCCTTTATGGCTACACCTTC. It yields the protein CASSKPRGILYGYTF.

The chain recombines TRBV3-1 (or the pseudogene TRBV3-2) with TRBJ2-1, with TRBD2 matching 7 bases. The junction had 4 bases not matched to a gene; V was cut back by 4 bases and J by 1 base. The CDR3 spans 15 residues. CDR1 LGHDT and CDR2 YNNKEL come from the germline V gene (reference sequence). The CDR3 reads CASSLPGGSYNEQFF. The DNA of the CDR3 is TGTGCCAGCAGCCTCCCGGGGGGATCCTACAATGAGCAGTTCTTC.

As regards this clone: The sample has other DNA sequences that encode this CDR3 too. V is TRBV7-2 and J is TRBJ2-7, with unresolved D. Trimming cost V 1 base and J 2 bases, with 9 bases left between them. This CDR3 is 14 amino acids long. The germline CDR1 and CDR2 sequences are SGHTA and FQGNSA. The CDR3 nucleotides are TGTGCCAGCAGCTTAGAGGCGGTAACCTACGAGCAGTACTTC. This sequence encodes CASSLEAVTYEQYF.

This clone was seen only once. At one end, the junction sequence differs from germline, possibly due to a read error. Written as DNA, the CDR3 is TGTGCCAGCAGCCTAGCGCGTAGCACAGATACGCAGTATTTT. Translation gives CASSLARSTDTQYF. The J gene is TRBJ2-3, the V gene TRBV7-2; D may be TRBD2 (6 bases). Germline V CDR1 and CDR2: SGHTA, FQGNSA. This CDR3 comprises 14 residues.

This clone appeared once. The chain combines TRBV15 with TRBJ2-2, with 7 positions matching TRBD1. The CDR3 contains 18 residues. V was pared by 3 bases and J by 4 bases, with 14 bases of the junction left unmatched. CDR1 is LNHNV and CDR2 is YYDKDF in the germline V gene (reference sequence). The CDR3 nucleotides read TGTGCCACCAGCAGTGTCCCAGGGGGAAGGGGGCGCACCGGGGAGCTGTTTTTT. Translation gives CATSSVPGGRGRTGELFF.

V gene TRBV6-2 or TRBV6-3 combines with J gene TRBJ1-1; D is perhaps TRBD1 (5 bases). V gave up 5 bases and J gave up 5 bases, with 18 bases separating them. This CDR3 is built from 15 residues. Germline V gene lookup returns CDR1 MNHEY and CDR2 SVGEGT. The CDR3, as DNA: TGTGCCAGCAGTAAGGCGGGGGAAGGAAGGACTGAAGCTTTCTTT. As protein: CASSKAGEGRTEAFF.

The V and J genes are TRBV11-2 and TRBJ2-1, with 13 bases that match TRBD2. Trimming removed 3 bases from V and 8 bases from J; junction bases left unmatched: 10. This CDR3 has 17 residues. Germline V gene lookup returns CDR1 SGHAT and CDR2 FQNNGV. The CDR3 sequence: CASSFKRTSGSDDEQFF. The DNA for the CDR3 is TGTGCCAGCAGCTTTAAAAGGACTAGCGGGAGTGACGATGAGCAGTTCTTC.

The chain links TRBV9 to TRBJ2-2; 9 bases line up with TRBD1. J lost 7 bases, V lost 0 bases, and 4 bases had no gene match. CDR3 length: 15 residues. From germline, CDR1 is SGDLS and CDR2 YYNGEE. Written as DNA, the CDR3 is TGTGCCAGCAGCGTAGGGGACAGGGTCTACGGGGAGCTGTTTTTT. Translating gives CASSVGDRVYGELFF.

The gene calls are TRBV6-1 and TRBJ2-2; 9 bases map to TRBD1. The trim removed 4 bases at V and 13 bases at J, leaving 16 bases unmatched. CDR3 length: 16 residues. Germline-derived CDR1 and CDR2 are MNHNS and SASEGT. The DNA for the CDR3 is TGTGCCAGCAGTGTCACGACAGGGGGGCAACTTTTGGGGCTGTTTTTT. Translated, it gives CASSVTTGGQLLGLFF.

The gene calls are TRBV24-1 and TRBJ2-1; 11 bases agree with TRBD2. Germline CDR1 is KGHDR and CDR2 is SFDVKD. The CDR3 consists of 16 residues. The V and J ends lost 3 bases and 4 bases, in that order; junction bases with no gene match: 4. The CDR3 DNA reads TGTGCCACCAGTGATCCTACTAGCGGGAGTTACAATGAGCAGTTCTTC. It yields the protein CATSDPTSGSYNEQFF.

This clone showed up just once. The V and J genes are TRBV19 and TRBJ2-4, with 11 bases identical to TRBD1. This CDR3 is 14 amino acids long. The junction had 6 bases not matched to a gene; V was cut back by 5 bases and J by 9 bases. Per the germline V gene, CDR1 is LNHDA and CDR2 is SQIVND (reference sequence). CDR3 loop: CASSAPGQGVIQYF. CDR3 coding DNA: TGTGCCAGTAGTGCACCGGGACAGGGGGTCATTCAGTACTTC.

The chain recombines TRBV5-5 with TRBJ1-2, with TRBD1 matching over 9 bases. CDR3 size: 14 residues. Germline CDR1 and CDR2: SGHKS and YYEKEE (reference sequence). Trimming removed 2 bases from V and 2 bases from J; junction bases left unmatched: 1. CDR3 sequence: CASSFGTGNYGYTF. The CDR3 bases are TGTGCCAGCAGCTTCGGGACAGGGAACTATGGCTACACCTTC.

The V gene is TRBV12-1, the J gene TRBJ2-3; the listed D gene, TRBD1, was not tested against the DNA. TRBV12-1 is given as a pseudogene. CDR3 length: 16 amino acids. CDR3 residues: CASSYRNRDPTDTQYF. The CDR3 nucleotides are TGTGCCAGCAGCTATCGAAACAGGGACCCCACAGATACGCAGTATTTT.

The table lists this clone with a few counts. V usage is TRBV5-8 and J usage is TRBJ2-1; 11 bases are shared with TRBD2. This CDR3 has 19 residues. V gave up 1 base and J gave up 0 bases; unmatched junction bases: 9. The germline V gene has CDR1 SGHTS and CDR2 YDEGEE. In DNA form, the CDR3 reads TGTGCCAGCAGCTTGCGGGGGACTAGCGGTTCTAGCTCCTACAATGAGCAGTTCTTC. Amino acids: CASSLRGTSGSSSYNEQFF.

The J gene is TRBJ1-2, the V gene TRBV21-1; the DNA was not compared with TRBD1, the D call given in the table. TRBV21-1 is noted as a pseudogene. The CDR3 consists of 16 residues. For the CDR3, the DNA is TGTGCCAGCAGCAAAGTACAGGGGCGGACCGATTATGGCTACACCTTC. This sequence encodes CASSKVQGRTDYGYTF.

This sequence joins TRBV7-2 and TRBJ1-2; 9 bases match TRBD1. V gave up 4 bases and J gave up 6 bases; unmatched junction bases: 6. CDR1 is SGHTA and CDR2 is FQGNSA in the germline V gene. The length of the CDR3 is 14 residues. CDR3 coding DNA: TGTGCCAGCAGCTCCTGGACAGGGGAAGATGGCTACACCTTC. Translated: CASSSWTGEDGYTF. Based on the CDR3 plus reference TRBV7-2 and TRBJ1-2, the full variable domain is GAGVSQSPSNKVTEKGKDVELRCDPISGHTALYWYRQSLGQGLEFLIYFQGNSAPDKSGLPSDRFSAERTGGSVSTLTIQRTQQEDSAVYLCASSSWTGEDGYTFGSGTRLTVV.

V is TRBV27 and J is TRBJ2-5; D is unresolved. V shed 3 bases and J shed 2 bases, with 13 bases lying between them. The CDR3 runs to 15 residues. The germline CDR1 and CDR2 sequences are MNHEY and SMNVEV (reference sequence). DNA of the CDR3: TGTGCCAGCAGTTTGGCGTCAGGCAGACAAGAGACCCAGTACTTC. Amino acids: CASSLASGRQETQYF.

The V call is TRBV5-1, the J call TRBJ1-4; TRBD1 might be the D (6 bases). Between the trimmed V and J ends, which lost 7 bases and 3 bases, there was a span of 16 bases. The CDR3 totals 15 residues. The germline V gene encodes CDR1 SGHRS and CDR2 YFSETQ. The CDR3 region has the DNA TGCGCCAGCGCGGGGGGCGGACTGGCTAATGAAAAACTGTTTTTT. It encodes CASAGGGLANEKLFF.

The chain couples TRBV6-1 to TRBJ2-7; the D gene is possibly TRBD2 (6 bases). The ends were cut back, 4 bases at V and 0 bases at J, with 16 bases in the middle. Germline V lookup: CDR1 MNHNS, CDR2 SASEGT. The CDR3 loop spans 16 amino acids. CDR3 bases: TGTGCCAGCAGTGGGCGGGGACTCCGTGGCTCCTACGAGCAGTACTTC. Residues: CASSGRGLRGSYEQYF.

CDR3 sequence reads: CASKILNSPLHF. CDR3 nucleotides: TGTGCCAGCAAAATTCTCAATTCACCCCTCCACTTT. The V gene is TRBV2, the J gene TRBJ1-6; D is unclear. The V gene lost 7 bases and the J gene lost 7 bases, with 8 bases spanning the gap. Germline values: CDR1 SNHLY, CDR2 FYNNEI. The CDR3 is 12 residues long.

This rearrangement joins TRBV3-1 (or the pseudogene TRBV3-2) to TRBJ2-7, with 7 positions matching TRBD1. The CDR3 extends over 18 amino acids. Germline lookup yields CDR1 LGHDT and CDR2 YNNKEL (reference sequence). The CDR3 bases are TGTGCTATTCATCTTAGATTAAGATCAGACAGAGGGGGCAACGAGCAGTACTTC. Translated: CAIHLRLRSDRGGNEQYF.

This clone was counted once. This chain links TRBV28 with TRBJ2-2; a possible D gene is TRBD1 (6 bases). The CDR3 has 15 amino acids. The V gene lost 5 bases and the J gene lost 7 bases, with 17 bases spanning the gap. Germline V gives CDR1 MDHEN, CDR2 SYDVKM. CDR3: CASSPYRVISGELFF. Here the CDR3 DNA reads TGTGCCAGCAGTCCCTACAGGGTTATAAGCGGGGAGCTGTTTTTT.

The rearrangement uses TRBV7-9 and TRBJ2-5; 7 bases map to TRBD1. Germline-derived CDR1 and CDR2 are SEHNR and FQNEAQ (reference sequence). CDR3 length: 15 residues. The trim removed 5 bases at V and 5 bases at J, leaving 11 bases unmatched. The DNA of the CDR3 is TGTGCCAGCAGCCGGTCGTCGACAGGGCGGGAGACCCAGTACTTC. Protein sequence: CASSRSSTGRETQYF.